The clone carrying this T cell receptor (beta chain) has just a few counts. What it binds is unknown. The sample originates from a study of PD-1 blockade in classical Hodgkin lymphoma. Broader study findings: Newly diagnosed patients had baseline TCR diversity that was reportedly lower than that of healthy donors.

The data were produced by immunoSEQ multiplex PCR, yet TCRdb's version contains in-frame clones alone and is incomplete. Among around 19,000 clones listed, roughly four fifths were seen once. All patients experienced relapse after autologous stem cell transplantation, and brentuximab vedotin exposure was variable. Sequencing was performed on peripheral blood mononuclear cells (PBMCs), taken before the second cycle of nivolumab. The clonotype was recovered from a human donor with classical Hodgkin lymphoma.

The CDR3 bases are TGTGCCACCAGCAGACGAGAGACTAGCGGGAGGGATGAGCAGTTCTTC. This encodes CATSRRETSGRDEQFF. This rearrangement joins TRBV15 to TRBJ2-1; 14 bases are shared with TRBD2. This CDR3 has 16 residues. Germline-derived CDR1 and CDR2 are LNHNV and YYDKDF (reference sequence). J was trimmed by 8 bases and V by 2 bases; bases with no gene match: 5.